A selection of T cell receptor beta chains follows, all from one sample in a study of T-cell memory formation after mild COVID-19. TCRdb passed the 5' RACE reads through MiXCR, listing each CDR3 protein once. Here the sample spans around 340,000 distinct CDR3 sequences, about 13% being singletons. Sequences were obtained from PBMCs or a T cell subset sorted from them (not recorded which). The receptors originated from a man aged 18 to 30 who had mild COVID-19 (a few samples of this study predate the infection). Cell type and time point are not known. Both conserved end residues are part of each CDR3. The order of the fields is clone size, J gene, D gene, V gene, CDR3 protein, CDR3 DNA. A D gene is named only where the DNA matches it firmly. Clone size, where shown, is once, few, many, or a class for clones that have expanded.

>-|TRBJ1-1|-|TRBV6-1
CASSDSRAYTEAFF
TGTGCCAGCAGTGACAGCCGCGCTTACACTGAAGCTTTCTTT
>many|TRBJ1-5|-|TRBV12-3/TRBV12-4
CASRGDSNQPQHF
TGTGCCAGCAGGGGGGATAGCAATCAGCCCCAGCATTTT
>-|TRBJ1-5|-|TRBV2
CASSPGGYSNQPQHF
TGTGCCAGCAGTCCGGGAGGCTATAGCAATCAGCCCCAGCATTTT
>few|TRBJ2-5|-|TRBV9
CASSPRRGREETQYF
TGTGCCAGCAGCCCGAGGAGGGGCAGGGAAGAGACCCAGTACTTC
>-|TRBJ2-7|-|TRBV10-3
CAISESRQGQYF
TGTGCCATCAGTGAGTCGAGGCAGGGACAGTACTTC
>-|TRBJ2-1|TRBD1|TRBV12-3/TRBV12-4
CASSLGQGSVNEQFF
TGTGCCAGCAGTCTAGGACAGGGATCCGTCAATGAGCAGTTCTTC
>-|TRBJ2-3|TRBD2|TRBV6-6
CASSLDITSGTSTDTQYF
TGTGCCAGCAGCCTAGACATTACTAGCGGGACGAGCACAGATACGCAGTATTTT
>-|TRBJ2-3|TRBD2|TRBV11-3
CASSPTSGGLTDTQYF
TGTGCCAGCAGCCCGACTAGCGGGGGTCTCACAGATACGCAGTATTTT
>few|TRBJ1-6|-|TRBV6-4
CASSVPVGTPWSPLHF
TGTGCCAGCAGTGTCCCCGTGGGGACACCATGGTCACCCCTCCACTTT
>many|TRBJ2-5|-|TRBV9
CASSVGRIQETQYF
TGTGCCAGCAGCGTGGGTCGTATACAAGAGACCCAGTACTTC
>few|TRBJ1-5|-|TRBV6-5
CASSYYGGQPQHF
TGTGCCAGCAGTTACTACGGGGGTCAGCCCCAGCATTTT
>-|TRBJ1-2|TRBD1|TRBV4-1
CASSQEPGQDSPGYGYTF
TGCGCCAGCAGCCAAGAACCGGGACAGGACTCGCCTGGCTATGGCTACACCTTC
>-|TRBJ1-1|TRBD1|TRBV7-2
CASKDRVPNTEAFF
TGTGCCAGCAAAGACAGGGTGCCGAACACTGAAGCTTTCTTT
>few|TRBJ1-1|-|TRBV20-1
CSAIKSGRDGEAFF
TGCAGTGCTATAAAATCCGGCAGGGACGGTGAAGCTTTCTTT
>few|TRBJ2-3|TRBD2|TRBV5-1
CASSPPLAGATDTQYF
TGCGCCAGCAGCCCCCCACTAGCGGGGGCCACAGATACGCAGTATTTT
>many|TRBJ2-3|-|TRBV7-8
CASSFIDRTGRTDTQYF
TGTGCCAGCAGCTTTATCGACAGGACGGGGAGGACAGATACGCAGTATTTT
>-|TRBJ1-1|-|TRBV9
CASSVDWGDTTEAFF
TGTGCCAGCAGCGTAGATTGGGGGGATACCACTGAAGCTTTCTTT
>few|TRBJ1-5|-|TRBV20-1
CSVRDRNQPQHF
TGCAGTGTTAGGGATCGCAATCAGCCCCAGCATTTT
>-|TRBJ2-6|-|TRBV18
CASSPRGSGANVLTF
TGTGCCAGCTCACCACGAGGGTCTGGGGCCAACGTCCTGACTTTC
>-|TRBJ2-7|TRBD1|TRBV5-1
CASSLRGQVHEQYF
TGCGCCAGCAGTCTGAGGGGGCAGGTACACGAGCAGTACTTC
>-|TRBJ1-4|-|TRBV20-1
CSAMRPNEKLFF
TGCAGTGCGATGAGGCCTAATGAAAAACTGTTTTTT
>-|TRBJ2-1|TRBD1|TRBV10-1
CASSEPGQGANEQFF
TGCGCCAGCAGTGAACCGGGACAGGGGGCAAATGAGCAGTTCTTC
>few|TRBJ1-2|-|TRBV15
CATSRDRGDFYGYTF
TGTGCCACCAGCAGAGATAGGGGGGACTTCTATGGCTACACCTTC
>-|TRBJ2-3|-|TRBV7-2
CASSTRGDFPSTDTQYF
TGTGCCAGCAGCACAAGGGGGGACTTCCCTAGCACAGATACGCAGTATTTT
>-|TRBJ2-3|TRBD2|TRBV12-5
CASGLRLAGGTDTQYF
TGTGCTAGTGGTTTGCGACTAGCGGGGGGCACAGATACGCAGTATTTT
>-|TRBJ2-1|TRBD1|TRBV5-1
CASSGGQGVTNEQFF
TGCGCCAGCAGCGGAGGACAGGGCGTGACGAATGAGCAGTTCTTC
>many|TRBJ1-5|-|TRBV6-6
CASTKDGYGLNQPQHF
TGTGCCAGCACCAAAGACGGCTACGGGTTAAATCAGCCCCAGCATTTT
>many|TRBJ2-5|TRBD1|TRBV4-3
CASSLTGVGETQYF
TGCGCCAGCAGCCTAACAGGGGTTGGCGAGACCCAGTACTTC
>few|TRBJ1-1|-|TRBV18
CASSPSGTYTEAFF
TGTGCCAGCTCACCGTCCGGGACCTACACTGAAGCTTTCTTT
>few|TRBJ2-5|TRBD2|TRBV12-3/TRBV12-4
CASRTISGGSETQYF
TGTGCCAGCAGGACGATTAGCGGGGGTTCAGAGACCCAGTACTTC
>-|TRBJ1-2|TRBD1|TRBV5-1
CASSDGTGSGYTF
TGCGCCAGCAGCGACGGGACAGGGTCTGGCTACACCTTC
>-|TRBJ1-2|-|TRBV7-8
CASSDSTGLYGYTF
TGTGCCAGCAGCGATTCCACAGGGCTCTATGGCTACACCTTC
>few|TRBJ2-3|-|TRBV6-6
CASRGVTDTQYF
TGTGCCAGCAGGGGTGTCACAGATACGCAGTATTTT
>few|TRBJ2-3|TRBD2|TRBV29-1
CSVEASGGADTQYF
TGCAGCGTTGAAGCTAGCGGGGGGGCAGATACGCAGTATTTT
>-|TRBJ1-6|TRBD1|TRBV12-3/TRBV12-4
CASTDGQGLSPLHF
TGTGCCAGCACCGACGGACAGGGTCTCTCACCCCTCCACTTT
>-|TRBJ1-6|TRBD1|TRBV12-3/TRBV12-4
CASSFWDRLSPLHF
TGTGCCAGCAGTTTTTGGGACAGGTTATCACCCCTCCACTTT
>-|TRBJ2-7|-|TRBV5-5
CASSLDSLLFEQYF
TGTGCCAGCAGCTTGGACAGCCTGCTGTTTGAGCAGTACTTC
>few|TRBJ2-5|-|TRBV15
CATTSPGAETQYF
TGTGCCACCACGAGCCCAGGGGCCGAGACCCAGTACTTC
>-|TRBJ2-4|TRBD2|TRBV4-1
CASSQQGLAALSGIQYF
TGCGCCAGCAGCCAGCAAGGACTAGCGGCCCTAAGTGGCATTCAGTACTTC
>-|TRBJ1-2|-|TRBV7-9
CASSLIVGNYGYTF
TGTGCCAGCAGCTTGATCGTAGGGAACTATGGCTACACCTTC
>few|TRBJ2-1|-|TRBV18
CASSRNSGTGSYNEQFF
TGTGCCAGCTCACGTAATAGCGGGACAGGCTCCTACAATGAGCAGTTCTTC
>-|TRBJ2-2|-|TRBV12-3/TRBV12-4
CASTTGPGELFF
TGTGCCAGCACCACAGGACCCGGGGAGCTGTTTTTT